The clone carrying this TCR beta chain was observed a single time. The data are from a study of blood T cell repertoires in COVID-19. About the research overall: Sites across the United States, Italy and Spain contributed samples from acute and convalescent COVID-19.

With V trimmed by 4 bases and J by 0 bases, 4 bases remained unmatched. Germline-derived CDR1 and CDR2 are MNHNS and SASEGT. This CDR3 contains 18 residues. In the authors' workflow: The authors estimated nucleated cell counts from reference gene primer amplification. TCRdb's copy holds only in-frame clones and misses some; the assay was immunoSEQ multiplex PCR. V, J and clone size are taken as reported in that table, and D and trimming were inferred from the DNA itself. The table has 60,000 to 70,000 clones, approximately 83% seen once. This TCR was recovered from an older woman with acute or convalescent COVID-19. V gene TRBV6-1 combines with J gene TRBJ2-1; 15 nucleotides match TRBD2. The material sequenced was peripheral blood. This CDR3 reads CASSGTSGRASSYNEQFF. The CDR3 DNA sequence: TGTGCCAGCAGTGGGACTAGCGGGAGGGCCTCCTCCTACAATGAGCAGTTCTTC.